This T cell receptor beta chain appears in the sequencing data of a study of blood T cell repertoires in COVID-19. Study summary: COVID-19 samples collected from the United States, Italy and Spain covered acute and convalescent phases.

V was shortened by 0 bases and J by 1 base, with 14 bases between the two germline ends. The germline V gene has CDR1 SGHDT and CDR2 YYEEEE. This CDR3 has 16 residues. The table lists this clone with a few counts. This table comes from immunoSEQ multiplex PCR, and its TCRdb copy is limited to in-frame clones, with some not included. This sample yields over 150,000 clones, of which roughly 83% are seen a single time; around 28% belongs to the top ten. The source of this sequence is a woman aged 55-70 years with acute or convalescent COVID-19. This chain links TRBV5-6 with TRBJ2-7; maybe TRBD2 (6 bases). The sequencing sample was made of peripheral blood. The CDR3 protein is CASSLVGAGPSYEQYF. Here the CDR3 DNA reads TGTGCCAGCAGCTTGGTAGGGGCGGGGCCTTCCTACGAGCAGTACTTC.